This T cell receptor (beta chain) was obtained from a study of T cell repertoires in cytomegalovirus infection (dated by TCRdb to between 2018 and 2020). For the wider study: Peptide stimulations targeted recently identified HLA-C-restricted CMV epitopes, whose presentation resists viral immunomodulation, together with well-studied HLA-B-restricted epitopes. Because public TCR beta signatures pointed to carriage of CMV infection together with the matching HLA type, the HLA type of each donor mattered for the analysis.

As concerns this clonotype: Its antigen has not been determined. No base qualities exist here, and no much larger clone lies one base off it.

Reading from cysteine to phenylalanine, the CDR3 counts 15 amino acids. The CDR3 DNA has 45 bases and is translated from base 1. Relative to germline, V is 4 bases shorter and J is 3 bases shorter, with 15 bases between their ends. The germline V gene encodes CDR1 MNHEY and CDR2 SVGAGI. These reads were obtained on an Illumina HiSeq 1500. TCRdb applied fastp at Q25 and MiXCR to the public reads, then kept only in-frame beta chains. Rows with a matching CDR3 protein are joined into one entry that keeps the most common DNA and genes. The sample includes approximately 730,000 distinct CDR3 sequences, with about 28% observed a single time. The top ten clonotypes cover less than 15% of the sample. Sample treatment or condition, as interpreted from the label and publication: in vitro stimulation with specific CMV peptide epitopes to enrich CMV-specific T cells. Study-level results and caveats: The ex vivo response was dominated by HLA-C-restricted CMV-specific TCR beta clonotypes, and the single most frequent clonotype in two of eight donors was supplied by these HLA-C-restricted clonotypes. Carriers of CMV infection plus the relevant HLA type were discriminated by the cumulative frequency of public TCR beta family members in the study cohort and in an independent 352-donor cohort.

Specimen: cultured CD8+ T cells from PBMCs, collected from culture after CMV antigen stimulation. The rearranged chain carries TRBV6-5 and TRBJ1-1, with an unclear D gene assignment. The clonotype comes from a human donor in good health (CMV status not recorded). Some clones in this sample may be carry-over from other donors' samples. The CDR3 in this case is CASSFSQMGDTEAFF. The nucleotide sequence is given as TGTGCCAGCAGTTTCTCACAGATGGGTGACACTGAAGCTTTCTTT.